Listed here are 2 T cell receptor beta chains from one sample, sequenced in a study of blood T cell repertoires in COVID-19. Data came from immunoSEQ multiplex PCR; TCRdb stores just in-frame clones and leaves some out. The sample has about 98,000 clones; roughly 82% are singletons. The sequenced sample consisted of peripheral blood. Receptors were obtained from a man aged 70 or older with active or convalescent COVID-19.

The gene calls are TRBV11-3 and TRBJ2-1; 12 bases are a match to TRBD2. Germline CDR1 and CDR2: SGHNT and YENEEA. CDR3 size: 15 residues. Trimming removed 7 bases from V and 6 bases from J; junction bases left unmatched: 7. Here the CDR3 reads CASTLLAGGLNEQFF. CDR3 nucleotide sequence: TGTGCCAGCACCCTTCTAGCGGGGGGGCTCAATGAGCAGTTCTTC.

This clone was found a few times. The CDR3 sequence: CASSSRGVETQYF. The CDR3 nucleotides read TGTGCCAGCAGCTCCAGGGGGGTGGAGACCCAGTACTTC. The V call is TRBV7-9, the J call TRBJ2-5, with D perhaps matching TRBD1 (7 bases). The V and J ends lost 4 bases and 5 bases respectively, with 11 bases between them. Germline V lookup: CDR1 SEHNR, CDR2 FQNEAQ (reference sequence). The CDR3 runs to 13 residues.